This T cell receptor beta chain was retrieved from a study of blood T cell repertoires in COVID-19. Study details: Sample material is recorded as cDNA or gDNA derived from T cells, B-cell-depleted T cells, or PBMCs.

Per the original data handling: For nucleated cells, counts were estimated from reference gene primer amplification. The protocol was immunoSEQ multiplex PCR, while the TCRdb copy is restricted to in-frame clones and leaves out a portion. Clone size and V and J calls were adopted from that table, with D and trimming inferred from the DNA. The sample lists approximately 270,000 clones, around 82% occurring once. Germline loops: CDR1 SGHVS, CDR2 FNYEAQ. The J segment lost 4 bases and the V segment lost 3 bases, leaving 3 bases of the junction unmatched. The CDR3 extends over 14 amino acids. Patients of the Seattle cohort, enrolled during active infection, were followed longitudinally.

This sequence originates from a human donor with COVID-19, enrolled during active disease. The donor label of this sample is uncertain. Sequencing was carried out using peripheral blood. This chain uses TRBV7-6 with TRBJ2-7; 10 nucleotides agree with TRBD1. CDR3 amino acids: CASSFRQGAYEQYF. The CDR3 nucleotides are TGTGCCAGCAGCTTTCGACAGGGGGCATACGAGCAGTACTTC.